The rows below give T cell receptor beta chains drawn from one sample of a study of cytomegalovirus exposure and HLA in healthy donors. TCRdb's copy holds only in-frame clones and misses some; the assay was immunoSEQ multiplex PCR. The sample consists of roughly 110,000 clones, over 60% of them appearing once. The source material was PBMCs. These receptors originate from a woman aged 45-65 years in good health and CMV-seropositive. CDR3s include the opening cysteine and the closing phenylalanine or tryptophan. The order of the fields is CDR3 protein, CDR3 DNA, V gene, J gene, D gene, clone size. The D gene is left open where the match is weak. Some rows have no size entry. The others give once, few or many, or a class for an expanded clone.

CSSSLRDRWSDEQYF	TGTTCCAGCAGCTTACGGGACAGGTGGTCGGACGAGCAGTACTTC	TRBV7-9	TRBJ2-7	TRBD1	.
CASSLRDRGDYGYTF	TGTGCCAGCAGCCTCCGGGACAGGGGAGACTATGGCTACACCTTC	TRBV5-5	TRBJ1-2	TRBD1	.
CASSLDRPRRDYGYTF	TGTGCCAGCAGCTTGGATAGACCACGGAGAGACTATGGCTACACCTTC	TRBV5-4	TRBJ1-2	.	.
CSVRESNQPQHF	TGCAGCGTAAGAGAAAGCAATCAGCCCCAGCATTTT	TRBV29-1	TRBJ1-5	.	.
CAIGQDGRANEKLFF	TGTGCCATCGGTCAGGATGGGAGGGCTAATGAAAAACTGTTTTTT	TRBV10-3	TRBJ1-4	.	.
CASSLGQGVNLVYTEAFF	TGTGCCAGCAGCTTAGGACAGGGTGTTAACTTGGTGTACACTGAAGCTTTCTTT	TRBV11-1	TRBJ1-1	TRBD1	few
CASSIVTGSYEQYF	TGTGCCAGTAGTATTGTAACAGGAAGCTACGAGCAGTACTTC	TRBV19	TRBJ2-7	.	.
CSTKEGRNYGYTF	TGCAGTACCAAGGAGGGGCGAAACTATGGCTACACCTTC	TRBV29-1	TRBJ1-2	.	.
CASSLGAGMLMNTIYF	TGTGCCAGCAGCTTAGGGGCAGGGATGTTGATGAACACCATATATTTT	TRBV7-9	TRBJ1-3	.	few
CASSLGQGGMGGANVLTF	TGTGCCAGCAGCCTAGGACAGGGAGGAATGGGGGGGGCCAACGTCCTGACTTTC	TRBV5-5	TRBJ2-6	TRBD1	.
CAGRQGGSGELFF	TGCGCCGGAAGACAGGGAGGATCCGGGGAGCTGTTTTTT	TRBV5-1	TRBJ2-2	.	once
CASTLQAAANYGYTF	TGTGCCAGCACCTTACAGGCCGCCGCTAACTATGGCTACACCTTC	TRBV28	TRBJ1-2	.	.
CASSLEPGNTEAFF	TGCGCCAGCAGCTTGGAACCAGGGAACACTGAAGCTTTCTTT	TRBV5-1	TRBJ1-1	.	.
CASRGDRGNYGYTF	TGTGCCAGCAGGGGGGACAGGGGGAACTATGGCTACACCTTC	TRBV2	TRBJ1-2	TRBD1	.
CASSRSGGEDTQYF	TGCGCCAGCAGCCGTAGCGGGGGGGAAGATACGCAGTATTTT	TRBV5-1	TRBJ2-3	TRBD2	.
CASSVGAGGTYNEQFF	TGTGCCAGCAGCGTAGGGGCGGGGGGAACCTACAATGAGCAGTTCTTC	TRBV9	TRBJ2-1	TRBD2	.
CASNRPRGGEGFQETQYF	TGCGCCAGCAATAGACCGCGGGGGGGGGAGGGATTTCAAGAGACCCAGTACTTC	TRBV10-1	TRBJ2-5	TRBD2	.
CASSIPGQGTETQYF	TGTGCCAGTAGTATCCCGGGACAGGGGACGGAGACCCAGTACTTC	TRBV19	TRBJ2-5	TRBD1	.
CASSGDGTDTQYF	TGTGCCAGCAGTGGAGACGGAACAGATACGCAGTATTTT	TRBV9	TRBJ2-3	.	.
CASSERDTEAFF	TGTGCCAGCAGTGAACGGGACACTGAAGCTTTCTTT	TRBV6-1	TRBJ1-1	.	.
CASSLSGLAVYEQYF	TGCGCCAGCAGCTTATCCGGACTAGCGGTGTACGAGCAGTACTTC	TRBV5-1	TRBJ2-7	TRBD2	.
CASSQDRGQGYYGYTF	TGCGCCAGCAGCCAAGATAGGGGACAGGGGTACTATGGCTACACCTTC	TRBV4-3	TRBJ1-2	TRBD1	.
CASSSGEIVAGNTIYF	TGCGCCAGCAGCTCAGGGGAAATTGTCGCTGGAAACACCATATATTTT	TRBV5-1	TRBJ1-3	.	.
CASSPRQGSGDEQFF	TGTGCCAGCAGCCCAAGACAGGGATCTGGGGATGAGCAGTTCTTC	TRBV7-7	TRBJ2-1	TRBD1	.
CASSLGTLRAGELFF	TGTGCCAGCAGTCTAGGGACTCTTCGAGCTGGGGAGCTGTTTTTT	TRBV28	TRBJ2-2	.	.
CASTTGHGDYGYTF	TGTGCCAGCACTACCGGACACGGAGACTATGGCTACACCTTC	TRBV28	TRBJ1-2	.	.
CASSLGPAGAPGETQYF	TGTGCCAGCAGCTTAGGCCCAGCGGGGGCCCCGGGGGAGACCCAGTACTTC	TRBV7-9	TRBJ2-5	TRBD2	.
CASRSESSGNTIYF	TGTGCCAGCCGAAGTGAGAGCTCTGGAAACACCATATATTTT	TRBV2	TRBJ1-3	.	.
CASSFHEGASGYTF	TGTGCCAGCAGTTTCCATGAGGGGGCTTCTGGCTACACCTTC	TRBV28	TRBJ1-2	TRBD1	.